Below, 20 T cell receptor beta chains from the same sample are listed, as sequenced in a study of shared T cell receptors in the human thymus (dated by TCRdb to the early 2020s). Library generation was performed with the immunoSEQ multiplex PCR assay. TCRdb mirrors the immuneACCESS table, restricted to in-frame sequences. Some clones are absent from its copies; in checked studies, under half trace to an unresolved V gene, and the reason for the others is unknown. Here the sample has about 400,000 clones; approximately 95% occur a single time. The ten largest clonotypes hold around 0.018% of the sample. Sequenced sample: thymocytes. The source of these receptors is a human donor.

The chain recombines TRBV27 with TRBJ2-1; 7 nucleotides agree with TRBD1. The germline V gene encodes CDR1 MNHEY and CDR2 SMNVEV (reference sequence). Trimming took 6 bases from V and 2 from J; bases not matched to a gene: 10. This CDR3 spans 16 amino acids. DNA of the CDR3: TGTGCCAGCAGCCCCCCCGAACAGGGGCCCTACAATGAGCAGTTCTTC. Translated: CASSPPEQGPYNEQFF.

The chain uses TRBV18 and TRBJ2-1, with D unresolved. CDR1 KGHSH and CDR2 LQKENI come from the germline V gene. V lost 5 bases and J 2 bases, leaving 4 bases between the germline ends. The CDR3 has 12 residues. CDR3 sequence reads: CASSRAYNEQFF. For the CDR3, the DNA is TGTGCCAGCTCAAGGGCCTACAATGAGCAGTTCTTC.

The rearrangement uses TRBV30 and TRBJ1-5; no firm D call. V was shortened by 1 base and J by 0 bases, with 4 bases between the two germline ends. The CDR3 totals 13 residues. Germline values: CDR1 GTSNPN, CDR2 SVGIG (reference sequence). CDR3 in amino acids: CAWSGGSNQPQHF. The CDR3 DNA reads as TGTGCCTGGAGTGGCGGTAGCAATCAGCCCCAGCATTTT.

This clone was detected once. The J gene is TRBJ1-2, the V gene TRBV5-5; TRBD1 matches 9 bases. Germline V CDR1 and CDR2: SGHKS, YYEKEE (reference sequence). The ends lost 5 bases at V and 4 bases at J; junction bases unmatched: 15. There are 17 residues in the CDR3. The chain's CDR3 is CASSYRDIGGQGYGYTF. CDR3 bases: TGTGCCAGCAGTTACCGGGACATCGGGGGACAGGGCTATGGCTACACCTTC.

The chain has TRBV18 and TRBJ1-2, with a possible D match to TRBD1 (6 bases). The CDR3 loop spans 14 amino acids. Trimming pared 3 bases from V and 2 bases from J, leaving 10 bases between. Germline V gives CDR1 KGHSH, CDR2 LQKENI. CDR3 residues: CASSPGQPNYGYTF. The CDR3 DNA sequence: TGTGCCAGCTCACCTGGACAGCCCAACTATGGCTACACCTTC.

This clone was seen just once. The chain is built from TRBV18 and TRBJ2-1; D is unclear. V was cut by 6 bases and J by 0 bases, with 12 bases left in between. The CDR3 contains 15 residues. CDR1 and CDR2 (germline): KGHSH, LQKENI. The CDR3 region has the DNA TGTGCCAGCTCTCCTGAGCTTAGCTCCTACAATGAGCAGTTCTTC. Translating it yields CASSPELSSYNEQFF.

J is TRBJ2-7 and V is TRBV5-5; 12 bases are a match to TRBD2. Germline V gives CDR1 SGHKS, CDR2 YYEKEE (reference sequence). This CDR3 is built from 20 residues. With 4 bases clipped from V and 2 bases from J, the junction kept 19 bases outside the gene matches. CDR3 residues: CASSTSHYGLAGHRTYEQYF. The CDR3 nucleotides read TGTGCCAGCAGCACAAGCCATTACGGACTAGCGGGGCACAGGACCTACGAGCAGTACTTC.

This clone was found once. The chain carries TRBV10-3 and TRBJ1-5; weak D call: TRBD1 (5 bases). The germline V gene has CDR1 ENHRY and CDR2 SYGVKD. Trimming removed 0 bases at V and 0 bases at J, with 9 bases between. The CDR3 is 16 residues long. The CDR3, as DNA: TGTGCCATCAGTGAGTCGGACACCGATAGCAATCAGCCCCAGCATTTT. This encodes CAISESDTDSNQPQHF.

This chain uses TRBV7-2 with TRBJ2-7; 7 nucleotides align to TRBD1. The CDR3 has 14 amino acids. Germline V gene sequence: CDR1 SGHTA, CDR2 FQGNSA. Trimming took 5 bases from V and 0 from J; bases not matched to a gene: 4. This CDR3 reads CASSPGTDSYEQYF. The CDR3 DNA follows: TGTGCCAGCAGCCCCGGGACAGACTCCTACGAGCAGTACTTC.

CDR3 sequence: CASSQDRTSGREETQYF. Here the CDR3 DNA reads TGCGCCAGCAGCCAAGATCGGACTAGCGGGAGAGAAGAGACCCAGTACTTC. The genes are TRBV4-1 and TRBJ2-5; the match to TRBD2 covers 13 bases. CDR1 and CDR2 (germline): MGHRA, YSYEKL. This CDR3 contains 17 residues. The V gene end was trimmed by 0 bases and the J gene end by 3 bases; junction bases not matched to a gene: 4.

The chain carries TRBV19 and TRBJ1-2, with a weak D call TRBD1 (5 bases). The CDR3 is 14 residues long. Trimming stripped 3 bases from V and 8 bases from J, with 16 bases between. Germline values: CDR1 LNHDA, CDR2 SQIVND (reference sequence). This chain's CDR3 is CASSIGLAGSGYTF. In DNA form, the CDR3 reads TGTGCCAGTAGTATTGGTTTGGCAGGGAGCGGCTACACCTTC.

The V gene is TRBV20-1, the J gene TRBJ2-7; unclear D gene. CDR3 size: 10 residues. Trimming stripped 1 base from V and 6 bases from J, with 4 bases between. Per the germline V gene, CDR1 is DFQATT and CDR2 is SNEGSKA (reference sequence). CDR3: CSARGAEQYF. The CDR3 nucleotides are TGCAGTGCTAGAGGGGCCGAGCAGTACTTC.

This clone was detected once. The genes are TRBV19 and TRBJ1-5; no clear D gene. V gave up 4 bases and J gave up 4 bases, with 8 bases separating them. The CDR3 is 13 residues long. Germline values: CDR1 LNHDA, CDR2 SQIVND (reference sequence). The CDR3 sequence: CASSTPPNQPQHF. Written as DNA, the CDR3 is TGTGCCAGTAGTACCCCCCCGAATCAGCCCCAGCATTTT.

This clone was picked up one time. The chain carries TRBV25-1 and TRBJ1-4; TRBD1 agrees at 9 bases. Germline CDR1 and CDR2: MGHDK and SYGVNS. The CDR3 is 17 amino acids. V was clipped by 0 bases and J by 7 bases; unmatched bases: 9. The CDR3 here is CASSEYSGDRACEKLFF. In DNA, the CDR3 is TGTGCCAGCAGTGAATATTCGGGGGACAGGGCGTGTGAAAAACTGTTTTTT.

The chain has TRBV27 and TRBJ2-5; 8 bases match TRBD1. The CDR3 has 15 amino acids. Germline V gives CDR1 MNHEY, CDR2 SMNVEV (reference sequence). J was trimmed by 2 bases and V by 3 bases; bases with no gene match: 5. For the CDR3, the DNA is TGTGCCAGCAGTTTTCAGGGGGCAGGGCAAGAGACCCAGTACTTC. This translates into CASSFQGAGQETQYF.

This chain connects TRBV11-2 to TRBJ2-3, with no clear D. The CDR3 sequence is 15 residues long. The germline V and J ends were trimmed by 0 bases and 0 bases, with 7 bases remaining between them. CDR1 is SGHAT, CDR2 FQNNGV, per germline. In DNA form, the CDR3 reads TGTGCCAGCAGCTTAGAGTGGGATAGCACAGATACGCAGTATTTT. It yields the protein CASSLEWDSTDTQYF.

With regard to this clone: This sample also contains other DNA sequences that code for the same CDR3. The chain recombines TRBV18 with TRBJ2-1; possible D gene TRBD2, 5 bases. Germline V lookup: CDR1 KGHSH, CDR2 LQKENI. The ends were cut back, 6 bases at V and 7 bases at J, with 7 bases in the middle. The CDR3 is 11 residues long. CDR3 amino acids: CASSRGNEQFF. The CDR3 region has the DNA TGTGCCAGCTCCCGGGGAAATGAGCAGTTCTTC.

J is TRBJ2-1 and V is TRBV20-1; 7 bases are a match to TRBD1. The CDR3 sequence is 11 residues long. CDR1 is DFQATT and CDR2 is SNEGSKA in the germline V gene (reference sequence). The J segment lost 16 bases and the V segment lost 6 bases, leaving 12 bases of the junction unmatched. The CDR3 here is CSATPVGQTFF. CDR3 coding DNA: TGCAGTGCAACCCCCGTGGGACAGACCTTCTTC.

This chain uses TRBV28 with TRBJ2-4, with a tentative D call TRBD2 (7 bases). Per the germline V gene, CDR1 is MDHEN and CDR2 is SYDVKM. Deletions cut 6 bases from V and 0 bases from J, with 15 bases between. CDR3 length equals 16 residues. The CDR3 coding sequence is TGTGCCAGCAGCCCATTCGGGGGGCTAGCCAAAAACATTCAGTACTTC. Translating gives CASSPFGGLAKNIQYF.

The chain employs TRBV28 and TRBJ2-7; D is perhaps TRBD2 (6 bases). The CDR3 is made up of 14 amino acids. The ends were cut back, 8 bases at V and 1 base at J, with 15 bases in the middle. The germline V gene encodes CDR1 MDHEN and CDR2 SYDVKM. CDR3 amino acids: CASSSSVSSYEQYF. In nucleotides, the CDR3 is TGTGCCAGCTCCTCTAGCGTTTCGTCCTACGAGCAGTACTTC.